This T cell receptor (beta chain) was recovered during a study of OX40 agonist ivuxolimab in advanced cancers. Whole-study context: Averaging 60 years in age, with a range of roughly 23 to 85, the cohort was 82.7% male. Study-wide results and caveats: Doses of 0.1 to 3.0 mg/kg were accompanied by clonal expansion of CD4+ and CD8+ blood T cells by week 6. On average, a greater number of expanded clones characterised CD8+ T cells relative to CD4+.

Patients were excluded for autoimmune disease history or systemic immunosuppression. In regard to this clone: Its antigen is not identified.

Sequenced by immunoSEQ multiplex PCR; TCRdb stores in-frame clones only, minus some. Among some 19,000 clones listed, 88% were seen once. The material sequenced was CD4+ or CD8+ T cells sorted from blood, taken in a trial of the OX40 agonist ivuxolimab. The origin of this receptor is an adult with an advanced solid tumor such as melanoma, head and neck, liver or kidney cancer.

As DNA, the CDR3 is TGTGCCAGCAGTCCCTCCGGGGGGAATGAGCAGTTCTTC. Encoded protein: CASSPSGGNEQFF. The chain couples TRBV25-1 to TRBJ2-1; 7 positions agree with TRBD2. Germline CDR1 reads MGHDK; CDR2 reads SYGVNS. CDR3 size: 13 residues. Unmatched junction bases numbered 5, after V lost 5 bases and J lost 7 bases. The full variable domain, rest sourced from reference TRBV25-1 and TRBJ2-1, is EADIYQTPRYLVIGTGKKITLECSQTMGHDKMYWYQQDPGMELHLIHYSYGVNSTEKGDLSSESTVSRIRTEHFPLTLESARPSHTSQYLCASSPSGGNEQFFGPGTRLTVL.